These 30 T cell receptor beta chains came from one sample sequenced in a study of blood T cell repertoires in COVID-19. The repertoire was sequenced with immunoSEQ multiplex PCR; TCRdb's copy has only in-frame clones and lacks some. The table shows 100,000 to 150,000 clones, with 85% occurring only once. The sequenced sample consisted of peripheral blood. The receptor source for this set is an elderly man with active or convalescent COVID-19.

J is TRBJ1-6 and V is TRBV4-2; the match to TRBD1 covers 7 bases. Per the germline V gene, CDR1 is LGHNA and CDR2 is YNFKEQ. CDR3 length: 19 amino acids. Trimming cost V 0 bases and J 0 bases; bases outside gene matches: 8. The CDR3 is CASSQDPGQANSYNSPLHF. DNA for the CDR3: TGTGCCAGCAGCCAAGACCCCGGACAGGCCAACTCCTATAATTCACCCCTCCACTTT.

The chain has TRBV14 and TRBJ1-1; no firm D call. Germline V CDR1 and CDR2: SGHDN, FVKESK. The CDR3 has 14 amino acids. Trimming cost V 1 base and J 4 bases, with 10 bases left between them. Here the CDR3 reads CASSQAGVITEAFF. The CDR3 DNA reads TGTGCCAGCAGCCAAGCCGGGGTTATCACTGAAGCTTTCTTT.

This chain connects TRBV25-1 to TRBJ1-4; weak D call: TRBD1 (6 bases). Trimming removed 1 base at V and 7 bases at J, with 13 bases between. This CDR3 has 15 amino acids. The germline V gene has CDR1 MGHDK and CDR2 SYGVNS. CDR3 bases: TGTGCCAGCAGTGAATCGGGGGGGGCCATTGAAAAACTGTTTTTT. As protein: CASSESGGAIEKLFF.

The chain is built from TRBV7-9 and TRBJ2-6; 7 bases fit TRBD1. The germline gives CDR1 SEHNR, CDR2 FQNEAQ (reference sequence). The CDR3 runs 18 residues. Trimming at V came to 5 bases and at J to 1 base, leaving 11 bases not matched to a gene. The CDR3 protein is CASSHRQGLQSGANVLTF. In DNA, the CDR3 is TGTGCCAGCAGCCATAGACAGGGCCTTCAGTCTGGGGCCAACGTCCTGACTTTC.

The genes are TRBV27 and TRBJ1-5; D is unresolved. The CDR3 totals 14 residues. Between the trimmed V and J ends, which lost 1 base and 7 bases, there was a span of 11 bases. The germline gives CDR1 MNHEY, CDR2 SMNVEV (reference sequence). CDR3 in amino acids: CASSLYQNSQPQHF. For the CDR3, the DNA is TGTGCCAGCAGTTTATACCAAAATAGCCAGCCCCAGCATTTT.

This chain uses TRBV5-4 with TRBJ2-7, with D possibly TRBD2 on 5 matching bases. Per the germline V gene, CDR1 is SGHNT and CDR2 is YYREEE (reference sequence). This CDR3 spans 14 amino acids. V was clipped by 3 bases and J by 6 bases, with 16 bases between them. CDR3 sequence (DNA): TGTGCCAGCAGCTCGGGCGGAGTAGCGAGCGAGCAGTACTTC. This encodes CASSSGGVASEQYF.

The V call is TRBV7-2, the J call TRBJ1-4; D possibly corresponds to TRBD1 (5 bases). V lost 5 bases and J lost 7, with 20 bases in between. CDR1 is SGHTA and CDR2 is FQGNSA in the germline V gene. The CDR3 is 16 amino acids. CDR3 in amino acids: CASSPIPGGYVEKLFF. CDR3 bases: TGTGCCAGCAGCCCGATACCCGGGGGTTATGTTGAAAAACTGTTTTTT.

The chain joins TRBV10-3 to TRBJ2-2, with TRBD2 matching over 14 bases. CDR1 ENHRY and CDR2 SYGVKD come from the germline V gene. The CDR3 consists of 17 residues. V trimming: 4 bases; J trimming: 2 bases; junction bases outside the gene matches: 3. This chain's CDR3 is CAISGTSGGRNTGELFF. CDR3 DNA: TGTGCCATCAGTGGGACTAGCGGGGGGCGTAACACCGGGGAGCTGTTTTTT.

This clone has a handful of counts. This chain uses TRBV19 with TRBJ2-3, with D perhaps matching TRBD1 (5 bases). The germline V gene encodes CDR1 LNHDA and CDR2 SQIVND (reference sequence). V lost 5 bases and J 0 bases, leaving 12 bases between the germline ends. This CDR3 has 15 amino acids. The CDR3 DNA reads as TGTGCCAGTAGTGGAGCACGGACAAGCACAGATACGCAGTATTTT. It translates to CASSGARTSTDTQYF.

This sequence joins TRBV6-5 and TRBJ2-3; 8 nucleotides agree with TRBD2. The CDR3 has 14 residues. CDR1 is MNHEY, CDR2 SVGAGI, per germline. J gave up 7 bases and V 10 bases, and 13 bases lay outside the gene matches. The CDR3 nucleotides are TGTGCCATTTCCCTCGGGACTAGTCGAAATACGCAGTATTTT. Translation gives CAISLGTSRNTQYF.

The rearrangement uses TRBV18 and TRBJ1-5; 10 positions match TRBD1. V lost 0 bases and J lost 7; bases outside the gene matches: 6. The germline CDR1 and CDR2 sequences are KGHSH and LQKENI. The CDR3 length is 16 residues. CDR3 region: CASSPPGQGRWQPQHF. The CDR3 DNA is TGTGCCAGCTCACCACCGGGACAGGGGAGGTGGCAGCCCCAGCATTTT.

The table lists this clone with a count of one. V gene TRBV3-1 (or the pseudogene TRBV3-2) combines with J gene TRBJ2-3, with TRBD1 matching 7 bases. CDR3 length: 18 amino acids. Germline CDR1 reads LGHDT; CDR2 reads YNNKEL (reference sequence). V shed 0 bases, J shed 1 base, and the junction held 10 bases outside the gene matches. The CDR3 region has the DNA TGTGCCAGCAGCCAAGAAGAACAGGGGCTCCGGGGCACAGATACGCAGTATTTT. Encoded protein: CASSQEEQGLRGTDTQYF.

Only a few counts were recorded for this clone. The chain joins TRBV7-2 to TRBJ2-1; D is perhaps TRBD1 (5 bases). V lost 8 bases and J lost 6, with 17 bases in between. In germline, CDR1 is SGHTA, CDR2 FQGNSA. This CDR3 has 14 residues. This CDR3 is CASRRNRQTNEQFF. DNA for the CDR3: TGTGCCAGCCGGCGTAATCGACAGACCAATGAGCAGTTCTTC.

J is TRBJ1-5 and V is TRBV5-3; TRBD1 matches at 11 bases. TRBV5-3 falls under the ORF class, with uncertain function. The CDR3 runs to 19 residues. V gave up 0 bases and J gave up 0 bases; unmatched junction bases: 8. CDR3 in amino acids: CARSLGADRGPHSNQPQHF. The DNA of the CDR3 is TGTGCCAGAAGCTTGGGTGCGGACAGGGGGCCCCATAGCAATCAGCCCCAGCATTTT.

The CDR3: CASSLRGGPYNEQFF. CDR3 nucleotide sequence: TGTGCCAGCAGCTTAAGGGGGGGGCCATACAATGAGCAGTTCTTC. The chain carries TRBV7-8 and TRBJ2-1; the D gene is possibly TRBD2 (7 bases). This CDR3 spans 15 amino acids. V shed 2 bases and J shed 4 bases, with 12 bases lying between them. The germline V gene encodes CDR1 SGHVS and CDR2 FQNEAQ.

The CDR3 DNA follows: TGTGCCAGCAGCTTGGGGGGGCGCGGGTTTGACATGGCTTTCTTT. Its protein product is CASSLGGRGFDMAFF. The chain employs TRBV5-5 and TRBJ1-1; D may be TRBD1 (6 bases). Trimming shortened V by 0 bases and J by 11 bases, and 20 bases separated the two germline ends. CDR1 is SGHKS, CDR2 YYEKEE, per germline (reference sequence). The CDR3 extends over 15 amino acids. Full variable domain (rest looked up from reference TRBV5-5 and TRBJ1-1): DAGVTQSPTHLIKTRGQQVTLRCSPISGHKSVSWYQQVLGQGPQFIFQYYEKEERGRGNFPDRFSARQFPNYSSELNVNALLLGDSALYLCASSLGGRGFDMAFFGQGTRLTVV.

This sequence joins TRBV7-2 and TRBJ2-6; 11 positions agree with TRBD2. The trim removed 5 bases at V and 2 bases at J, leaving 2 bases unmatched. Per germline, CDR1 SGHTA and CDR2 FQGNSA. The CDR3 spans 16 residues. CDR3 in amino acids: CASSPTSGTGANVLTF. In DNA form, the CDR3 reads TGTGCCAGCAGCCCGACTAGCGGGACTGGGGCCAACGTCCTGACTTTC.

The chain is built from TRBV15 and TRBJ2-5; D call uncertain. The length of the CDR3 is 13 residues. Germline assignment: CDR1 LNHNV and CDR2 YYDKDF (reference sequence). V gave up 6 bases and J gave up 5 bases, with 13 bases separating them. The CDR3 spells CATSWAVWETQYF. The CDR3 DNA reads as TGTGCCACCAGTTGGGCCGTTTGGGAGACCCAGTACTTC.

J is TRBJ2-7 and V is TRBV29-1, with TRBD1 identical over 8 bases. The trim removed 6 bases at V and 0 bases at J, leaving 4 bases unmatched. This CDR3 region has 13 residues. From germline, CDR1 is SQVTM and CDR2 ANQGSEA. Here the CDR3 reads CSVWTGSSYEQYF. CDR3 in DNA: TGCAGCGTCTGGACAGGGAGCTCCTACGAGCAGTACTTC.

The rearrangement joins TRBV19 to TRBJ1-2; unclear D gene. Per the germline V gene, CDR1 is LNHDA and CDR2 is SQIVND (reference sequence). CDR3 length: 15 amino acids. V lost 0 bases and J lost 3, with 11 bases in between. The CDR3 reads CASSIDLGGYYGYTF. For the CDR3, the DNA is TGTGCCAGTAGTATAGATCTTGGAGGGTACTATGGCTACACCTTC.

The V call is TRBV18, the J call TRBJ1-4, with D possibly matching TRBD1 (5 bases). The CDR3 extends over 15 amino acids. Germline V CDR1 and CDR2: KGHSH, LQKENI. V gave up 4 bases and J gave up 3 bases, with 12 bases separating them. The chain's CDR3 is CASSRETASNEKLFF. CDR3 nucleotide sequence: TGTGCCAGCTCACGAGAGACAGCCTCTAATGAAAAACTGTTTTTT.

CDR3 coding DNA: TGTGCCACCAGCAGAGATATCGGGAGGAGCAATCAGCCCCAGCATTTT. As protein: CATSRDIGRSNQPQHF. The chain has TRBV15 and TRBJ1-5, with D unclear. CDR3 length equals 16 residues. V was shortened by 0 bases and J by 1 base, with 10 bases between the two germline ends. CDR1 LNHNV and CDR2 YYDKDF come from the germline V gene (reference sequence).

CDR3: CASSLNRAGQETQYF. The CDR3 coding sequence is TGTGCCAGCAGCCTTAATCGTGCGGGGCAAGAGACCCAGTACTTC. This chain uses TRBV14 with TRBJ2-5; D might be TRBD2 (6 bases). V lost 4 bases, J lost 2 bases, and 14 bases lay in between. Germline V gives CDR1 SGHDN, CDR2 FVKESK. CDR3 length equals 15 residues. Full variable domain (remainder filled in from reference TRBV14 and TRBJ2-5): EAGVTQFPSHSVIEKGQTVTLRCDPISGHDNLYWYRRVMGKEIKFLLHFVKESKQDESGMPNNRFLAERTGGTYSTLKVQPAELEDSGVYFCASSLNRAGQETQYFGPGTRLLVL.

In DNA form, the CDR3 reads TGTGCCAGCAGCTCCCGGGACAGGGGAGGAAACACCATATATTTT. It specifies CASSSRDRGGNTIYF. The J gene is TRBJ1-3, the V gene TRBV11-2; 10 bases line up with TRBD1. CDR3 length: 15 residues. Germline V lookup: CDR1 SGHAT, CDR2 FQNNGV. The trim removed 4 bases at V and 4 bases at J, leaving 4 bases unmatched.

A single count supports this clone. The J gene is TRBJ2-2, the V gene TRBV9, with no clear D. From germline, CDR1 is SGDLS and CDR2 YYNGEE. The CDR3 totals 14 residues. Trimming removed 0 bases from V and 4 bases from J, with 7 bases in between. The CDR3 loop reads CASSVAITTGELFF. The DNA for the CDR3 is TGTGCCAGCAGCGTAGCTATCACCACCGGGGAGCTGTTTTTT.

This chain uses TRBV27 with TRBJ1-1, with a possible D match to TRBD1 (6 bases). Germline CDR1 is MNHEY and CDR2 is SMNVEV (reference sequence). V lost 7 bases and J lost 0, with 15 bases in between. The CDR3 consists of 15 residues. The CDR3 DNA is TGTGCCAGCAAGAAATGGGGGCTCATGAACACTGAAGCTTTCTTT. This sequence encodes CASKKWGLMNTEAFF.

V is TRBV19 and J is TRBJ1-1, with a possible D match to TRBD1 (5 bases). CDR3 length: 14 amino acids. Germline values: CDR1 LNHDA, CDR2 SQIVND (reference sequence). V was shortened by 3 bases and J by 2 bases, with 10 bases between the two germline ends. The CDR3 DNA reads as TGTGCCAGTAGTATTGGGGCGAAAAACACTGAAGCTTTCTTT. Protein product: CASSIGAKNTEAFF.

The CDR3 reads CASSPDRGYEQFF. For the CDR3, the DNA is TGTGCCAGCTCACCAGACAGGGGCTATGAGCAGTTCTTC. J is TRBJ2-1 and V is TRBV18, with 8 bases identical to TRBD1. CDR1 and CDR2 (germline): KGHSH, LQKENI. The CDR3 sequence is 13 residues long. Unmatched junction bases numbered 2, after V lost 2 bases and J lost 8 bases.

This chain links TRBV19 with TRBJ1-1; D is possibly TRBD1 (6 bases). V lost 2 bases to trimming and J lost 5 bases, with 15 bases between them. Germline CDR1 and CDR2: LNHDA and SQIVND (reference sequence). The CDR3 extends over 15 amino acids. The CDR3 DNA reads TGTGCCAGTAGTATACGGCAGGGGTATGATACTGAAGCTTTCTTT. This gives the protein CASSIRQGYDTEAFF.

V usage is TRBV9 and J usage is TRBJ2-1, with a possible D match to TRBD2 (7 bases). The CDR3 has 16 amino acids. CDR1 SGDLS and CDR2 YYNGEE come from the germline V gene. V lost 0 bases to trimming and J lost 7 bases, with 17 bases between them. This CDR3 reads CASSVEGGARGNEQFF. The DNA for the CDR3 is TGTGCCAGCAGCGTAGAGGGAGGGGCCAGGGGTAATGAGCAGTTCTTC. Combining the CDR3 with reference TRBV9 and TRBJ2-1 gives the whole variable domain DSGVTQTPKHLITATGQRVTLRCSPRSGDLSVYWYQQSLDQGLQFLIQYYNGEERAKGNILERFSAQQFPDLHSELNLSSLELGDSALYFCASSVEGGARGNEQFFGPGTRLTVL.